Sequencing of this TCR beta chain was carried out in a study of blood T cells in healthy people across ages (dated by TCRdb to between 2014 and 2017). Concerning the study at large: In model experiments, roughly one uniquely barcoded TCR beta cDNA molecule per two T cells was captured by template switching. To track age-related changes in TCR beta repertoire diversity, the study relied on deep sequencing normalized with unique cDNA molecular identifiers. The donors were divided into four age groups: young (average approximately 15 years), middle-aged (under 40), aged (roughly 66) and long-lived (82). To avoid experimental bias, donors of different ages were distributed randomly across sequencing lanes. For two donors (one aged 18 to 29 and one aged 80 or older), the study analyzed two additional independent replicas of 1 million unique cDNA reads from the same blood draw. Points the paper makes about the study in general: Estimates of total diversity based on one million sequenced T cells were regarded as lower bounds and as underestimates. Observed TCR beta diversity per million T cells fell roughly linearly with age, and a significant reduction was already apparent by age roughly 40. The percentage of naive T cells measured by flow cytometry correlated strongly with observed TCR beta diversity. Compared with the aged group, the long-lived group had more naive CD4+ T cells, fewer expanded clones and increased TCR diversity, suggesting age selection. Conclusive comparison of naive and antigen-experienced compartments was prevented by the profiling of bulk unsorted PBMCs. Because donor CMV infection status was unknown, age-related changes in expanded clonotypes were potentially confounded.

The 40 or so donors, aged roughly 6 to 100 years, were systemically healthy Caucasian individuals from Russia. Roughly 10 milliliters of peripheral blood were drawn from each donor into EDTA-treated Vacutainer tubes. PBMCs were isolated by Ficoll-Paque density-gradient centrifugation, with at least 6 million obtained per sample. Total RNA, at least 6 micrograms per sample, was extracted from PBMCs with Trizol reagent. For every donor, flow cytometry on a PBMC aliquot measured the percentage of naive CD45RAhigh/CD27high T cells. The CDR3, from cysteine to phenylalanine, totals 15 residues. Just the 45-base CDR3 DNA is kept, in frame starting at base 1. V and J are trimmed by 5 bases and 0 bases, and the gene matches miss 5 bases of the junction. The germline V gene encodes CDR1 SGHTA and CDR2 FQGNSA. Library preparation was by 5' RACE. The sequencer listed for this sample is Illumina HiSeq 2500. A second roughly 6 to 12 cycle PCR used a sample-barcoded 5' primer and a J-beta primer mix. A unique molecular identifier was introduced onto each TCR beta cDNA molecule by a template-switch 5' adaptor carrying 12 random nucleotides. Each sample yielded at least 2.5 million CDR3-containing paired-end reads. First-strand cDNA was synthesized from all RNA with the Mint cDNA synthesis kit, primed by a TRBC-specific oligonucleotide. All cDNA was treated with uracil-DNA glycosylase and then went through a first 18-cycle PCR with the universal primers M1SS and BC2_uni_R. In the original analysis: Normalization of each sample was performed by random selection of 1 million high-quality reads, each carrying a distinct molecular identifier. Instead of being binned into consensus sequences, reads with shared molecular identifiers were discarded. CDR3 identification, clonotype clustering and error correction used MiTCR with a Q25 quality threshold and the strictest error-elimination algorithm. Lower-bound total TCR beta diversity was estimated with a nonparametric unseen species model using Euler transformation. TCRdb trimmed public reads at Q25 via fastp, called clones via MiXCR and kept in-frame beta chains. Identical CDR3 proteins give one entry, which carries the most common genes and DNA. TCRdb's processing, not the authors', yielded these V and J calls. Present in this sample are some 700,000 distinct CDR3 sequences, about 20% of which were seen just once. About 22% of the sample belongs to the ten largest clones.

This clonotype has at least ten counts. What this receptor recognizes is not known. Qualities for individual bases were not recorded, and no much larger clone is one base off. Specimen: blood. The source is a man between 65 and 80 years old in good health. The rearranged chain carries TRBV7-2 and TRBJ2-3; TRBD1 matches 7 bases in the middle. The CDR3: CASSIQGSSTDTQYF. The sequenced DNA: TGTGCCAGCAGCATACAGGGGAGTAGCACAGATACGCAGTATTTT. Outside the CDR3, residues come from the reference TRBV7-2 and TRBJ2-3 proteins, so the full variable domain is: GAGVSQSPSNKVTEKGKDVELRCDPISGHTALYWYRQSLGQGLEFLIYFQGNSAPDKSGLPSDRFSAERTGGSVSTLTIQRTQQEDSAVYLCASSIQGSSTDTQYFGPGTRLTVL.